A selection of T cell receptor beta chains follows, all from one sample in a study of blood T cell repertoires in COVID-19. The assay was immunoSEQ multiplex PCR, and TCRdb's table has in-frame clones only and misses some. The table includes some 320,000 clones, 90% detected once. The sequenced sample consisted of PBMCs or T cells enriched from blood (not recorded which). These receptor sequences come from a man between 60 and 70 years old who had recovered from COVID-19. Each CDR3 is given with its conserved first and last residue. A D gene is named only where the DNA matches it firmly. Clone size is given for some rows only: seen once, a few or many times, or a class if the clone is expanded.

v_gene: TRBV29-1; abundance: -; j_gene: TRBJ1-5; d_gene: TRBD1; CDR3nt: TGCAGCGTTGAGGGGGACAGGGCAGGGCAGCCCCAGCATTTT; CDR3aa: CSVEGDRAGQPQHF
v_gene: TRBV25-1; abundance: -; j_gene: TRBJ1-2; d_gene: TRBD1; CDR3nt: TGTGCCAGCAGTGAATGGGGCGGGACAGTCGCCAACTATGGCTACACCTTC; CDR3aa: CASSEWGGTVANYGYTF
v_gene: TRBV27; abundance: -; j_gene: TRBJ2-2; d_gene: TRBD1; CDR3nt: TGTGCCAGCAGCCGCTCGTCTCGGACAGGGAACACCGGGGAGCTGTTTTTT; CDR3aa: CASSRSSRTGNTGELFF
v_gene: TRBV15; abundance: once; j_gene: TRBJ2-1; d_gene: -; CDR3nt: TGTGCCACCTCAGGGTACAATGAGCAGTTCTTC; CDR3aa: CATSGYNEQFF
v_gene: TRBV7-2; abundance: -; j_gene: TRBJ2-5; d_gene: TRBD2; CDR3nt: TGTGCCAGCAGCCCACCGGGGGGGCGGGGGGAGACCCAGTACTTC; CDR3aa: CASSPPGGRGETQYF
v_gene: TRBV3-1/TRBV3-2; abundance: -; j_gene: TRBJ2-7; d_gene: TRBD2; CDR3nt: TGTGCCAGCAGCCCGTCGGAGCACCGGACTAGCGGGAGGGAGCAGTACTTC; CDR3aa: CASSPSEHRTSGREQYF
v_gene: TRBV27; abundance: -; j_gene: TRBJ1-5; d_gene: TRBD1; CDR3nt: TGTGCCAGCAGTTTATCGGGGACAGGGACTCAGCCCCAGCATTTT; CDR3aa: CASSLSGTGTQPQHF
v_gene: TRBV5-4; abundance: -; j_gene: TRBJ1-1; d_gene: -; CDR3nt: TGTGCCAGCAGCTTCGGTCTGAACACTGAAGCTTTCTTT; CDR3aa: CASSFGLNTEAFF
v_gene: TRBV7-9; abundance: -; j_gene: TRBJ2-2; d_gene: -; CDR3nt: TGTGCCAGCAGCACTAGCCGAATACCAGGGTCAGGGGAGCTGTTTTTT; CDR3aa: CASSTSRIPGSGELFF
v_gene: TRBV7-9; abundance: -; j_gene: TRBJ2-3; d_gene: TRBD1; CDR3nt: TGTGCCAGCAGCTTATGGGCCCAGGGACAGCGCACAGATACGCAGTATTTT; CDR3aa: CASSLWAQGQRTDTQYF
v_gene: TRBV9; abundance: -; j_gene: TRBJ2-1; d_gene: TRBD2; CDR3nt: TGTGCCAGCAGCGTGACTAGCGGGAGCAATGAGCAGTTCTTC; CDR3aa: CASSVTSGSNEQFF
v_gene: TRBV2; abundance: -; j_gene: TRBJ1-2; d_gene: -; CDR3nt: TGTGCCAGCAGTGACCCGTATGGCTACACCTTC; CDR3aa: CASSDPYGYTF
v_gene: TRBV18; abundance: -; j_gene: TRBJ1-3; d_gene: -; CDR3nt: TGTGCCAGCTCACCCCGTGGGGGCGCGGGAAACACCATATATTTT; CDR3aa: CASSPRGGAGNTIYF
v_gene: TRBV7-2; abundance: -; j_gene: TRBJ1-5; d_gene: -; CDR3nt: TGTGCCTCCGGGAGGGCTAGCAATCAGCCCCAGCATTTT; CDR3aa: CASGRASNQPQHF
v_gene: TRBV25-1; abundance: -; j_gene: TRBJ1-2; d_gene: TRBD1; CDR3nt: TGTGCCAGCAGTTCATCGGGACAGGGGGCACTAGGCTACACCTTC; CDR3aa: CASSSSGQGALGYTF
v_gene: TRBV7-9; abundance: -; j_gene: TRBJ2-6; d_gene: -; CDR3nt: TGTGCCAGCAGCTTTGGCGGTTCTGGGGCCAACGTCCTGACTTTC; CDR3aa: CASSFGGSGANVLTF
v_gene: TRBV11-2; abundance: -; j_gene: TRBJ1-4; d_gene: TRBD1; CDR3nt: TGTGCCAGCAGCTCAAACCAGGGGGCAGGAAAACTGTTTTTT; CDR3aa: CASSSNQGAGKLFF
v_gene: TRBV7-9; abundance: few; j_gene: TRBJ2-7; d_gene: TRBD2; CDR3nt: TGTGCCAGCAGCCCGCGGACTAGCGGGGGCCTATACGAGCAGTACTTC; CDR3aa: CASSPRTSGGLYEQYF
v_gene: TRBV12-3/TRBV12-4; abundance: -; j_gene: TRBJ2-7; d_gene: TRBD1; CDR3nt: TGTGCCAGCACCTCGACAGGGGGAGAGCAGTACTTC; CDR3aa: CASTSTGGEQYF
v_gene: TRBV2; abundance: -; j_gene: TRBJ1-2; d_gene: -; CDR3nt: TGTGCCAGCAGTGAACTGGCACCTCATAACTATGGCTACACCTTC; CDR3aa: CASSELAPHNYGYTF
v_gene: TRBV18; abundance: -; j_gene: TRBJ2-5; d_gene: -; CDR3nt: TGTGCCAGCTCACCACGCGAAGGGGCCCAAGAGACCCAGTACTTC; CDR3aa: CASSPREGAQETQYF
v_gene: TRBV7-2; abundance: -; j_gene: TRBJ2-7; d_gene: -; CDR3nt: TGTGCCAGCAGCTCCCTCTACGAGCAGTACTTC; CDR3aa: CASSSLYEQYF
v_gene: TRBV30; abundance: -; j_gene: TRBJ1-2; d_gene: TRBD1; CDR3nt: TGTGCCTGGCTCGGACAGGTGGGCCTCTATGGCTACACCTTC; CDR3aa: CAWLGQVGLYGYTF
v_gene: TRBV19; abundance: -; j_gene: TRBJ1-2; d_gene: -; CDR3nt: TGTGCCAGTAGTATTACCCTTCGGGGGGACTATGGCTACACCTTC; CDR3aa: CASSITLRGDYGYTF
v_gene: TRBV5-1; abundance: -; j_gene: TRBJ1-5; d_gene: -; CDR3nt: TGCGCCAGCAGCGCCGGGCCGGGAGGGAGCAATCAGCCCCAGCATTTT; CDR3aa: CASSAGPGGSNQPQHF
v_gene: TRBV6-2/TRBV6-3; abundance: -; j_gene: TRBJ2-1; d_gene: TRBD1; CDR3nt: TGTGCCAGCAGTTCAGGGGGTTCCTACAATGAGCAGTTCTTC; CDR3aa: CASSSGGSYNEQFF
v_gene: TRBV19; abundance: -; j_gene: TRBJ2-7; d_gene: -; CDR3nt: TGTGCCAGCCAATCAGGAATAGGATACTACGAGCAGTACTTC; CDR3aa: CASQSGIGYYEQYF
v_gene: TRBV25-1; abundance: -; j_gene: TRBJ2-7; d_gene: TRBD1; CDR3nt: TGTGCCAGCAGTGACGGGACAGGGGACGAGCAGTACTTC; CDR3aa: CASSDGTGDEQYF
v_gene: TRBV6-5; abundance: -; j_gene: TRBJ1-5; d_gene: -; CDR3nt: TGTGCCAGCAGTTACTCGAGCCAGGCCATAAGGCCCCAGCATTTT; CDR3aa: CASSYSSQAIRPQHF
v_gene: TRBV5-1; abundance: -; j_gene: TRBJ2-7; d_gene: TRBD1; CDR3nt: TGCGCCAGCAGCTCCCCTGGCCAGGGGGCGTACGAGCAGTACTTC; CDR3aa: CASSSPGQGAYEQYF
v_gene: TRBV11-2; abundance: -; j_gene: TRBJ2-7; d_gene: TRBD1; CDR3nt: TGTGCCAGCAGCTTCAGGGGGACGACCTACGAGCAGTACTTC; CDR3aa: CASSFRGTTYEQYF
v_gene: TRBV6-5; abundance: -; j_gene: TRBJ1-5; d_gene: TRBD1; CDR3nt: TGTGCCAGCCGGGGACAGGGTGGCAATCAGCCCCAGCATTTT; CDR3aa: CASRGQGGNQPQHF
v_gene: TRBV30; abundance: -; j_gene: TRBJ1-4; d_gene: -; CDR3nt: TGTGCCTGGAGTGCGCAGGGTAGGGGAAAACTGTTTTTT; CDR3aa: CAWSAQGRGKLFF
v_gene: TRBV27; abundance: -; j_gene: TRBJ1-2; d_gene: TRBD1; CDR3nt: TGTGCCAGCAGCAAATTGACAGGGTCCTATGGCTACACCTTC; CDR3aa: CASSKLTGSYGYTF
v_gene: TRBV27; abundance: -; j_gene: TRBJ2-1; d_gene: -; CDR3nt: TGTGCCAGCAGTTTGACGACGGGACTTTTCCCTGAGCAGTTCTTC; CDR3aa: CASSLTTGLFPEQFF
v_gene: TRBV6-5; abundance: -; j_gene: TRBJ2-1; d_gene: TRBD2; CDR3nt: TGTGCCAGCAGGCGGGGGGGCCTCGACAATGAGCAGTTCTTC; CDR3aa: CASRRGGLDNEQFF
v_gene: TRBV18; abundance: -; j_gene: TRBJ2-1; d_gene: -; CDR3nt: TGTGCCAGCTCACCTCCCACTAGCTACAATGAGCAGTTCTTC; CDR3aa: CASSPPTSYNEQFF
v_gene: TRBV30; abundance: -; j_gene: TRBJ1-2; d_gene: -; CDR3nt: TGTGCCTGCCAAGGACAGTGGGTCTATGGCTACACCTTC; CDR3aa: CACQGQWVYGYTF
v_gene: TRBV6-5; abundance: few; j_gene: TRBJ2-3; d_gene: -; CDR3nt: TGTGCCAGCAGCCCCGTTTGGGGGACTGGAACGCAGTATTTT; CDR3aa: CASSPVWGTGTQYF
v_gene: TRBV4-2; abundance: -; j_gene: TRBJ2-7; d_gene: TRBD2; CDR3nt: TGTGCCAGCAGCCAATCCGGGACTAAGACCTACGAGCAGTACTTC; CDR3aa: CASSQSGTKTYEQYF